One sample yielded the 18 T cell receptor beta chains listed below, sequenced in a study of PD-L1 blockade in urothelial cancer. Assay: immunoSEQ multiplex PCR; the TCRdb copy retains only in-frame clones and omits some. The sample holds roughly 50,000 clones; 85% are singletons and the top ten take 15% to 18%. Time point here: pretreatment peripheral blood. This material consisted of PBMCs, taken around atezolizumab (anti-PD-L1) treatment. Receptors were obtained from a man aged 70-80 years with urothelial cancer.

The J gene is TRBJ1-1, the V gene TRBV18; D gene unclear. Trimming stripped 2 bases from V and 0 bases from J, with 7 bases between. The CDR3 covers 14 residues. Germline CDR1 reads KGHSH; CDR2 reads LQKENI. CDR3 amino acids: CASSPDTMNTEAFF. The CDR3 DNA is TGTGCCAGCTCACCAGACACCATGAACACTGAAGCTTTCTTT.

This chain links TRBV7-8 with TRBJ1-1; TRBD1 matches 8 bases. The CDR3 has 16 amino acids. Germline V gene sequence: CDR1 SGHVS, CDR2 FQNEAQ. The V segment lost 4 bases and the J segment 5 bases; nucleotides outside the gene matches: 12. In nucleotides, the CDR3 is TGTGCCAGCAGCTCGGGGTCAGGGGGCACAGCAACTGAAGCTTTCTTT. It encodes CASSSGSGGTATEAFF. Looking up the rest from reference TRBV7-8 and TRBJ1-1 gives the full variable domain: GAGVSQSPRYKVAKRGQDVALRCDPISGHVSLFWYQQALGQGPEFLTYFQNEAQLDKSGLPSDRFFAERPEGSVSTLKIQRTQQEDSAVYLCASSSGSGGTATEAFFGQGTRLTVV.

This clone appeared once. The V and J genes are TRBV9 and TRBJ2-1, with 7 bases that match TRBD1. The CDR3 extends over 15 amino acids. The V and J ends lost 3 bases and 4 bases, in that order; junction bases with no gene match: 7. Germline CDR1 is SGDLS and CDR2 is YYNGEE. This CDR3 reads CASSAPPGGYNEQFF. In DNA, the CDR3 is TGTGCCAGCAGCGCTCCCCCAGGGGGATACAATGAGCAGTTCTTC.

This clone was recorded at least ten times. The rearrangement links TRBV6-5 to TRBJ2-6, with 7 nucleotides matching TRBD1. Germline CDR1 reads MNHEY; CDR2 reads SVGAGI. V lost 7 bases to trimming and J lost 4 bases; unmatched junction nucleotides: 7. The CDR3 spans 15 residues. The CDR3 protein is CASTSSGGGANVLTF. Here the CDR3 DNA reads TGTGCCAGCACCTCCTCAGGGGGAGGGGCCAACGTCCTGACTTTC.

The chain couples TRBV5-1 to TRBJ2-3; 11 positions match TRBD2. The germline CDR1 and CDR2 sequences are SGHRS and YFSETQ. Unmatched junction bases numbered 12, after V lost 2 bases and J lost 7 bases. The CDR3 is made up of 17 amino acids. CDR3 DNA: TGCGCCAGCAGCTTACCAACTAGCGGGAGCTCGGCGCATACGCAGTATTTT. Protein product: CASSLPTSGSSAHTQYF.

This chain links TRBV11-2 with TRBJ2-5; tentatively, D is TRBD1 (6 bases). V was shortened by 6 bases and J by 3 bases, with 14 bases between the two germline ends. The CDR3 has 14 amino acids. Germline V CDR1 and CDR2: SGHAT, FQNNGV. This CDR3 is CASSGQPNKETQYF. In DNA, the CDR3 is TGTGCCAGCAGTGGACAGCCAAATAAAGAGACCCAGTACTTC. Variable domain in full (rest from reference TRBV11-2 and TRBJ2-5): EAGVAQSPRYKIIEKRQSVAFWCNPISGHATLYWYQQILGQGPKLLIQFQNNGVVDDSQLPKDRFSAERLKGVDSTLKIQPAKLEDSAVYLCASSGQPNKETQYFGPGTRLLVL.

The chain carries TRBV5-6 and TRBJ2-1, with 8 bases that match TRBD1. The CDR3 length is 15 residues. Per the germline V gene, CDR1 is SGHDT and CDR2 is YYEEEE. V lost 4 bases to trimming and J lost 1 base; unmatched junction nucleotides: 4. The CDR3: CASSPDRGSYNEQFF. CDR3 nucleotides: TGTGCCAGCAGCCCCGACAGGGGTTCCTACAATGAGCAGTTCTTC.

V gene TRBV6-5 combines with J gene TRBJ1-2, with a tentative D call TRBD1 (6 bases). Germline V gene data show CDR1 as MNHEY and CDR2 as SVGAGI. The V gene lost 0 bases and the J gene lost 8 bases, with 13 bases spanning the gap. This CDR3 has 14 residues. CDR3 in amino acids: CASSYSGGRGGYTF. In nucleotides, the CDR3 is TGTGCCAGCAGTTACTCAGGAGGGAGGGGGGGCTACACCTTC.

The rearrangement joins TRBV25-1 to TRBJ2-7, with TRBD1 matching 8 bases. There are 12 residues in the CDR3. The J segment lost 6 bases and the V segment lost 8 bases, leaving 6 bases of the junction unmatched. The V gene's germline CDR1 is MGHDK and CDR2 SYGVNS. The CDR3 DNA is TGTGCCAGCTCAGGGGGCCCGGGCGAGCAGTACTTC. Translation gives CASSGGPGEQYF.

In its sample, this clone was seen once. The chain uses TRBV5-4 and TRBJ2-7; 8 nucleotides match TRBD1. The junction had 1 base not matched to a gene; V was cut back by 2 bases and J by 6 bases. This CDR3 has 12 residues. CDR1 is SGHNT, CDR2 YYREEE, per germline (reference sequence). The CDR3 protein is CASSLTGGEQYF. As DNA, the CDR3 is TGTGCCAGCAGCTTAACAGGGGGCGAGCAGTACTTC. Supplemented by reference TRBV5-4 and TRBJ2-7, the full variable domain reads ETGVTQSPTHLIKTRGQQVTLRCSSQSGHNTVSWYQQALGQGPQFIFQYYREEENGRGNFPPRFSGLQFPNYSSELNVNALELDDSALYLCASSLTGGEQYFGPGTRLTVT.

The J gene is TRBJ2-5, the V gene TRBV5-1; 9 bases fit TRBD1. From germline, CDR1 is SGHRS and CDR2 YFSETQ. CDR3 size: 14 residues. The J segment lost 4 bases and the V segment lost 4 bases, leaving 5 bases of the junction unmatched. In DNA, the CDR3 is TGCGCCAGCAGCGAGACAGGGGGACGAGAGACCCAGTACTTC. The encoded protein is CASSETGGRETQYF.

This chain links TRBV7-9 with TRBJ2-1; D possibly corresponds to TRBD2 (6 bases). Germline V CDR1 and CDR2: SEHNR, FQNEAQ (reference sequence). This CDR3 is 16 amino acids long. Trimming stripped 3 bases from V and 5 bases from J, with 17 bases between. Here the CDR3 reads CASSLGWRDKDNEQFF. CDR3 nucleotide sequence: TGTGCCAGCAGCTTGGGGTGGAGGGATAAGGACAATGAGCAGTTCTTC.

The chain recombines TRBV5-1 with TRBJ2-1; 8 positions agree with TRBD2. J was trimmed by 4 bases and V by 4 bases; bases with no gene match: 7. CDR1 and CDR2 (germline): SGHRS, YFSETQ. The CDR3 sequence is 15 residues long. As DNA, the CDR3 is TGCGCCAGCAGCCCTACTAGCGGAGGGTACAATGAGCAGTTCTTC. Translating it yields CASSPTSGGYNEQFF. Variable domain in full (rest from reference TRBV5-1 and TRBJ2-1): KAGVTQTPRYLIKTRGQQVTLSCSPISGHRSVSWYQQTPGQGLQFLFEYFSETQRNKGNFPGRFSGRQFSNSRSEMNVSTLELGDSALYLCASSPTSGGYNEQFFGPGTRLTVL.

The chain combines TRBV28 with TRBJ1-5, with D unclear. Per germline, CDR1 MDHEN and CDR2 SYDVKM. This CDR3 region has 15 residues. V lost 2 bases to trimming and J lost 4 bases, with 12 bases between them. CDR3 sequence: CASSLRGGRNQPQHF. The CDR3 nucleotides are TGTGCCAGCAGTTTACGGGGTGGGCGAAATCAGCCCCAGCATTTT.

This clone came up a few times. The gene calls are TRBV5-1 and TRBJ1-1; D unclear. This CDR3 comprises 14 residues. In germline, CDR1 is SGHRS, CDR2 YFSETQ. The germline V and J ends were trimmed by 3 bases and 1 base, with 10 bases remaining between them. The CDR3 sequence is CASSSMGENTEAFF. The CDR3 DNA sequence: TGCGCCAGCAGCTCTATGGGAGAGAACACTGAAGCTTTCTTT.

This clone was counted a single time. This chain uses TRBV9 with TRBJ2-5, with D maybe TRBD1 (7 bases). The germline V gene encodes CDR1 SGDLS and CDR2 YYNGEE. The CDR3 is made up of 18 amino acids. Trimming took off 1 base at V and 1 base at J, with 20 bases between the two ends. In DNA form, the CDR3 reads TGTGCCAGCAGCGTAAACCCAGGGGGGTTAGGGGCCCAAGAGACCCAGTACTTC. Translation gives CASSVNPGGLGAQETQYF.

This chain uses TRBV4-2 with TRBJ2-5; possible D gene TRBD1, 6 bases. V dropped 6 bases and J dropped 4 bases, with 18 bases sitting between them. The V gene's germline CDR1 is LGHNA and CDR2 YNFKEQ. CDR3 length: 15 amino acids. CDR3 protein: CASSPSRGAAETQYF. For the CDR3, the DNA is TGTGCCAGCAGTCCATCCAGGGGAGCGGCAGAGACCCAGTACTTC.

The chain joins TRBV9 to TRBJ1-2; no reliable D call. CDR3 length: 12 residues. Germline loops: CDR1 SGDLS, CDR2 YYNGEE. V lost 2 bases and J lost 7, with 9 bases in between. The CDR3 here is CASSVGRGGYTF. DNA for the CDR3: TGTGCCAGCAGCGTCGGGCGGGGTGGCTACACCTTC.